This T cell receptor beta chain was sequenced during a study of blood T cell repertoires in COVID-19. Study context: In each case, the material was cDNA or gDNA derived from T cells, B-cell-depleted T cells, or PBMCs.

This CDR3 has 15 amino acids. Trimming left V 2 bases short and J 0 bases short, with 10 bases between. Germline V CDR1 and CDR2: ENHRY, SYGVKD. Sequenced by immunoSEQ multiplex PCR; TCRdb stores in-frame clones only, minus some. The data contain 80,000 or so clones, about four fifths of them singletons. Sequencing used peripheral blood. The clonotype originates from a human donor in a cohort sampled during active COVID-19. The V gene is TRBV10-3, the J gene TRBJ1-1; possible D gene TRBD1, 5 bases. CDR3 nucleotides: TGTGCCATCAGTGAGCCACGGGGGGTGAACACTGAAGCTTTCTTT. As protein: CAISEPRGVNTEAFF.